Listed below are T cell receptor beta chains from one sample, sequenced in a study of T cells in Graves' hyperthyroidism and ophthalmopathy. TCRdb called the multiplex PCR reads again in MiXCR, with one record for every CDR3 protein. The sample records some 560,000 distinct CDR3 sequences, around 16% being singletons. The sample was blood. The receptors were sampled from a woman in her 30s with Graves' hyperthyroidism. Both conserved end residues are part of each CDR3. Each record gives: V gene, J gene, D gene, clone size, CDR3 protein, CDR3 DNA. A D gene is named only where the DNA matches it firmly. Rows may omit the clone size; those that give it use once, few, many or a size class.

v_call: TRBV7-2; j_call: TRBJ2-1; d_call: TRBD2; clone_size: many; cdr3_aa: CASSLGWTSNEQFF; cdr3_nt: TGTGCCAGCAGCTTAGGATGGACTAGCAATGAGCAGTTCTTC
v_call: TRBV27; j_call: TRBJ2-1; d_call: TRBD1; clone_size: many; cdr3_aa: CASSARQGATYNEQFF; cdr3_nt: TGTGCCAGCAGTGCCCGACAGGGGGCAACCTACAATGAGCAGTTCTTC
v_call: TRBV20-1; j_call: TRBJ1-4; d_call: NA; clone_size: many; cdr3_aa: CSAGTVEGEKLFF; cdr3_nt: TGCAGTGCAGGGACCGTGGAGGGTGAAAAACTGTTTTTT
v_call: TRBV20-1; j_call: TRBJ2-3; d_call: TRBD2; clone_size: NA; cdr3_aa: CSARIPWGGRTTSTDTQYF; cdr3_nt: TGCAGTGCTAGAATTCCATGGGGCGGGAGGACTACTAGCACAGATACGCAGTATTTT
v_call: TRBV4-3; j_call: TRBJ2-7; d_call: NA; clone_size: many; cdr3_aa: CASSQTSTSYEQYF; cdr3_nt: TGCGCCAGCAGCCAAACATCTACCTCCTACGAGCAGTACTTC
v_call: TRBV15; j_call: TRBJ2-7; d_call: TRBD1; clone_size: few; cdr3_aa: CATSRDGTDSYEQYF; cdr3_nt: TGTGCCACCAGCAGAGATGGGACAGACTCCTACGAGCAGTACTTC
v_call: TRBV5-1; j_call: TRBJ2-6; d_call: NA; clone_size: many; cdr3_aa: CASSALPGANVLTF; cdr3_nt: TGCGCCAGCAGCGCTCTTCCTGGGGCCAACGTCCTGACTTTC
v_call: TRBV6-5; j_call: TRBJ1-5; d_call: TRBD1; clone_size: NA; cdr3_aa: CASSYAGQGDQPQHF; cdr3_nt: TGTGCCAGCAGTTACGCGGGACAGGGTGATCAGCCCCAGCATTTT
v_call: TRBV3-1; j_call: TRBJ1-2; d_call: TRBD1; clone_size: NA; cdr3_aa: CASSQFNRGDYGYTF; cdr3_nt: TGTGCCAGCAGCCAGTTCAACAGGGGCGACTATGGCTACACCTTC
v_call: TRBV5-1; j_call: TRBJ1-3; d_call: NA; clone_size: NA; cdr3_aa: CASSLTGSVADTIYF; cdr3_nt: TGCGCCAGCAGCTTGACAGGGTCGGTAGCAGACACCATATATTTT
v_call: TRBV28; j_call: TRBJ1-1; d_call: NA; clone_size: many; cdr3_aa: CASSLWSLGQNTEAFF; cdr3_nt: TGTGCCAGCAGTTTATGGAGTCTGGGGCAGAACACTGAAGCTTTCTTT
v_call: TRBV5-1; j_call: TRBJ1-2; d_call: NA; clone_size: NA; cdr3_aa: CASSLAYRDRGYTF; cdr3_nt: TGCGCCAGCAGCTTGGCCTACAGGGATAGAGGCTACACCTTC
v_call: TRBV20-1; j_call: TRBJ2-2; d_call: NA; clone_size: NA; cdr3_aa: CSASGENTGELFF; cdr3_nt: TGCAGTGCATCTGGGGAGAACACCGGGGAGCTGTTTTTT
v_call: TRBV20-1; j_call: TRBJ2-1; d_call: TRBD2; clone_size: many; cdr3_aa: CSARGLGNDEQFF; cdr3_nt: TGCAGTGCTAGGGGACTAGGTAACGATGAGCAGTTCTTC
v_call: TRBV9; j_call: TRBJ2-5; d_call: NA; clone_size: NA; cdr3_aa: CASSRERQETQCF; cdr3_nt: TGTGCCAGCAGCAGGGAGCGCCAAGAGACCCAGTGCTTC
v_call: TRBV28; j_call: TRBJ2-7; d_call: TRBD1; clone_size: many; cdr3_aa: CASSFSGTGDEQYF; cdr3_nt: TGTGCCAGCAGTTTCTCCGGGACAGGGGACGAGCAGTACTTC
v_call: TRBV15; j_call: TRBJ2-1; d_call: TRBD2; clone_size: NA; cdr3_aa: CATSRSGLAQSSYNEQFF; cdr3_nt: TGTGCCACCAGCAGAAGTGGACTAGCGCAGAGCTCCTACAATGAGCAGTTCTTC
v_call: TRBV4-1; j_call: TRBJ2-3; d_call: TRBD2; clone_size: NA; cdr3_aa: CASSHRTSGREPHTQYF; cdr3_nt: TGCGCCAGCAGCCACAGGACTAGCGGGAGGGAACCGCATACGCAGTATTTT
v_call: TRBV13; j_call: TRBJ2-3; d_call: TRBD2; clone_size: once; cdr3_aa: CASSLKRTSRDTQYF; cdr3_nt: TGTGCCAGCAGCTTAAAGAGGACTAGTCGGGATACGCAGTATTTT
v_call: TRBV30; j_call: TRBJ2-7; d_call: TRBD1; clone_size: NA; cdr3_aa: CAWSSDRGPYEQYF; cdr3_nt: TGTGCCTGGAGTTCTGACAGGGGGCCCTACGAGCAGTACTTC
v_call: TRBV28; j_call: TRBJ1-6; d_call: NA; clone_size: NA; cdr3_aa: CASSLSWSANSPLHF; cdr3_nt: TGTGCCAGCAGTTTATCTTGGTCGGCTAATTCACCCCTCCACTTT
v_call: TRBV12-3/TRBV12-4; j_call: TRBJ1-5; d_call: NA; clone_size: many; cdr3_aa: CASSPETLGLHQPQHF; cdr3_nt: TGTGCCAGCAGTCCGGAGACCTTGGGGCTACATCAGCCCCAGCATTTT
v_call: TRBV5-6; j_call: TRBJ2-7; d_call: NA; clone_size: few; cdr3_aa: CASSLPQTMTYEQYF; cdr3_nt: TGTGCCAGCAGCTTGCCTCAGACAATGACCTACGAGCAGTACTTC
v_call: TRBV28; j_call: TRBJ2-7; d_call: TRBD1; clone_size: many; cdr3_aa: CASTPGTGLYEQYF; cdr3_nt: TGTGCCAGCACCCCAGGGACAGGGCTCTACGAGCAGTACTTC
v_call: TRBV6-1; j_call: TRBJ2-1; d_call: TRBD2; clone_size: NA; cdr3_aa: CASSEPLAGVSEQFF; cdr3_nt: TGTGCCAGCAGTGAACCCCTAGCGGGAGTGTCTGAGCAGTTCTTC
v_call: TRBV20-1; j_call: TRBJ2-7; d_call: TRBD2; clone_size: few; cdr3_aa: CSVGTSGLYEQYF; cdr3_nt: TGCAGTGTCGGGACTAGCGGGCTCTACGAGCAGTACTTC
v_call: TRBV7-2; j_call: TRBJ1-2; d_call: NA; clone_size: few; cdr3_aa: CASSLGRTNYGYTF; cdr3_nt: TGTGCCAGCAGCTTGGGCAGGACTAACTATGGCTACACCTTC
v_call: TRBV12-5; j_call: TRBJ2-7; d_call: TRBD1; clone_size: many; cdr3_aa: CASGLSPGTEFWYEQYF; cdr3_nt: TGTGCTAGTGGTTTGTCCCCCGGGACAGAGTTTTGGTACGAGCAGTACTTC
v_call: TRBV6-1; j_call: TRBJ2-7; d_call: NA; clone_size: NA; cdr3_aa: CASSPMSRGREQYF; cdr3_nt: TGTGCCAGCAGCCCGATGAGTAGGGGACGCGAGCAGTACTTC